The T cell receptor beta chain under discussion was sequenced for a study of cytomegalovirus exposure and HLA in healthy donors. The study, taken as a whole, reports: There were a few CMV-associated chains whose specificity for CMV antigens was confirmed in vitro. A later analysis reported that several of the most significant clusters appeared to be linked to common viral pathogens, among them Epstein-Barr virus.

Germline V gene data show CDR1 as SGHRS and CDR2 as YFSETQ. V was trimmed by 4 bases and J by 2 bases, leaving 9 bases between them. This CDR3 has 13 residues. Use of 60 Vbeta and 13 Jbeta primers characterized the PCR. TCRdb's copy holds only in-frame clones and misses some; the assay was immunoSEQ multiplex PCR. This table holds approximately 140,000 clones, around 77% found once. This clone showed up just a few times. Its antigen is still unknown. The TCR was taken from a man between 18 and 29 years old in good health and CMV-seronegative. Sequencing input: PBMCs. The genes are TRBV5-1 and TRBJ1-1; D may be TRBD1 (6 bases). The DNA for the CDR3 is TGCGCCAGCAGCACAGGGTTTAACACTGAAGCTTTCTTT. Amino acids: CASSTGFNTEAFF.